This T cell receptor (beta chain) is drawn from a study of blood T cell repertoires in COVID-19 (dated by TCRdb to 2018 to 2021). Looking at the study overall: Samples covering the acute and convalescent phases of COVID-19 were provided by collaborators in the United States, Italy and Spain. The samples were drawn from the first 160 participants of the ongoing ImmuneRACE study and from roughly 1,300 subjects provided by 6 global collaborators. Nearly every sample came with metadata listing a de-identified subject ID, COVID-19 status, age in years and sex. The material from the prospective study consisted of cDNA or gDNA derived from T cells, B-cell-depleted T cells, or PBMCs. The dataset comprised deeply sampled blood TCRbeta repertoires from subjects exposed to, actively infected with, or recovered from COVID-19. Where available, HLA class I and class II types were obtained from metadata supplied by the sample provider rather than from assay-based typing. The repertoires were released in a freely available public database intended as a resource for research on the immune response to SARS-CoV-2. Results the study describes overall, beyond this receptor: The amount of clinical and demographic metadata varied by source and participant and was provided uncurated.

V lost 0 bases and J lost 3 bases; the stretch between them is 10 bases long. From the cysteine up to the phenylalanine, the CDR3 has a length of 14 residues. CDR3 DNA is the only sequence kept; it has 42 bases, read in frame from the first base. The germline V gene encodes CDR1 SGDLS and CDR2 YYNGEE. Notes on this clone: Its specific antigen is unknown. It has no much larger one-base neighbor in the sample; base qualities were not kept.

The immunoSEQ Assay, a bias-controlled multiplex PCR, was used to amplify TCRbeta CDR3 regions from genomic DNA. As for the authors' bioinformatics: The number of nucleated cells in each sample was estimated by amplification of reference gene primers within the assay. To quantify the absolute abundance of each unique TCRbeta CDR3 rearrangement, sequence reads were collapsed and filtered. For each sample, productive Simpson clonality was calculated as the square root of Simpson's diversity index across productive rearrangements. The table comes from immuneACCESS by way of TCRdb, which keeps in-frame sequences with V and J called. Part of the clones is missing from these tables; in studies checked, under half for an unresolved V gene and the rest for unknown reasons. Clonal size and the V and J genes are those of that table, whereas D and trimming came from the DNA. The sample table contains 210,000 or so clones; only one count was recorded for 65% to 85% of them. The leading ten clones occupy about 4.3% of the sample.

Participants in the prospective study were aged roughly 18 to 95 years, lived in about two dozen United States geographic areas, and enrolled through a virtual design. To assign participants to cohorts, the prospective study relied on clinical history that participants themselves reported in a screening survey and a study questionnaire. In the prospective study, whole blood, serum and a nasopharyngeal or oropharyngeal swab were collected from each participant by mobile phlebotomists. Prospective study participants could optionally give additional blood draws and questionnaires over a roughly 2-month period. Before DNA extraction, prospective study blood samples were shipped either frozen or at room temperature.

Material for sequencing was PBMCs or T cells enriched from blood (not recorded which). The receptor comes from a man aged 25 to 40 with acute COVID-19. The chain uses TRBV9 and TRBJ2-7, and perhaps TRBD1 as D gene, on 5 matching bases. The base sequence is TGTGCCAGCAGCGTAGCAGGGTGGGACTACGAGCAGTACTTC. Protein translation: CASSVAGWDYEQYF. With the portions outside the CDR3 filled from the reference TRBV9 and TRBJ2-7 genes, the complete variable region becomes DSGVTQTPKHLITATGQRVTLRCSPRSGDLSVYWYQQSLDQGLQFLIQYYNGEERAKGNILERFSAQQFPDLHSELNLSSLELGDSALYFCASSVAGWDYEQYFGPGTRLTVT.